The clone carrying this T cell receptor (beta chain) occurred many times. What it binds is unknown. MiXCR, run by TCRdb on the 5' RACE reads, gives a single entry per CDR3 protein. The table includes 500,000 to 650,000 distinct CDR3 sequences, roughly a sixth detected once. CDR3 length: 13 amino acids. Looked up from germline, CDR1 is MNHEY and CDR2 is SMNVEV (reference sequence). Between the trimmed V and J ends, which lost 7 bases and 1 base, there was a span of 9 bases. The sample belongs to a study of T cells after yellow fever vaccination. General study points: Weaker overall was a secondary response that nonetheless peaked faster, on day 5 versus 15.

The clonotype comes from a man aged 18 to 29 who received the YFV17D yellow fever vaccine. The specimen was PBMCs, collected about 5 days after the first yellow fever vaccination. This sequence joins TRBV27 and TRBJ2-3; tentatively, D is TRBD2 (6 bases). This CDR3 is CASKASGTDTQYF. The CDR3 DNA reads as TGTGCCAGCAAGGCTAGCGGCACAGATACGCAGTATTTT.